These 7 T cell receptor beta chains were all obtained from the same sample, sequenced in a study of human T cells and chemical hapten exposure. TCRdb re-called the RACE reads with MiXCR, one entry per CDR3 protein. The sample records about 350,000 distinct CDR3 sequences, roughly 6% being singletons. Time point meaning: pre-sensitization, week 0. The treatment denotes: therapeutic diphenylcyclopropenone sensitization with weekly scalp DPC. The sample here was whole blood, taken in connection with sensitization to the hapten diphenylcyclopropenone (DPC). These receptors were obtained from a woman aged 18 to 35 with alopecia areata. Some clones in this sample may be carry-over from other donors' samples.

Ten or more counts support this clonotype. The chain recombines TRBV20-1 with TRBJ2-5; the match to TRBD2 covers 16 bases. Germline V gives CDR1 DFQATT, CDR2 SNEGSKA (reference sequence). The V segment lost 0 bases and the J segment 5 bases; nucleotides outside the gene matches: 9. The CDR3 runs 18 residues. The CDR3 spells CSAREIGTSGGDLETQYF. Here the CDR3 DNA reads TGCAGTGCTAGAGAGATCGGGACTAGCGGGGGGGATCTGGAGACCCAGTACTTC.

This clonotype was detected a few times. The J gene is TRBJ2-1, the V gene TRBV12-3 or TRBV12-4; TRBD2 matches 10 bases. CDR3 length: 16 residues. The V segment lost 5 bases and the J segment 4 bases; nucleotides outside the gene matches: 8. CDR3 in amino acids: CASSPSSGGEYNEQFF. In nucleotides, the CDR3 is TGTGCCAGCAGTCCCTCGAGCGGGGGGGAATACAATGAGCAGTTCTTC.

This clonotype has a handful of counts. J is TRBJ2-3 and V is TRBV12-3 or TRBV12-4; 10 positions match TRBD1. V shed 2 bases, J shed 5 bases, and the junction held 7 bases outside the gene matches. The CDR3 is 16 residues long. CDR3 sequence (DNA): TGTGCCAGCAGTTTAACGACAGGGGGCTTTGGAGATACGCAGTATTTT. Translation gives CASSLTTGGFGDTQYF.

This clonotype was counted many times. This CDR3 is CASSPGQARYEQYF. The CDR3 nucleotides read TGCGCCAGCAGCCCGGGACAGGCCCGCTACGAGCAGTACTTC. The chain is built from TRBV5-1 and TRBJ2-7; TRBD1 agrees at 8 bases. J was trimmed by 3 bases and V by 4 bases; bases with no gene match: 6. The CDR3 has 14 residues. Germline CDR1 reads SGHRS; CDR2 reads YFSETQ.

In its sample, this clonotype was seen many times. The gene calls are TRBV5-1 and TRBJ2-7; either TRBD1 or TRBD2 may fit D (7 bases each). Trimming left V 1 base short and J 3 bases short, with 26 bases between. Germline V gives CDR1 SGHRS, CDR2 YFSETQ. This CDR3 is built from 19 residues. Written as DNA, the CDR3 is TGCGCCAGCAGCTTGTCCCCCCTAAGCGGGGCAGGGGGGCTCTACGAGCAGTACTTC. Protein product: CASSLSPLSGAGGLYEQYF. Filled out from reference TRBV5-1 and TRBJ2-7, the complete variable domain reads KAGVTQTPRYLIKTRGQQVTLSCSPISGHRSVSWYQQTPGQGLQFLFEYFSETQRNKGNFPGRFSGRQFSNSRSEMNVSTLELGDSALYLCASSLSPLSGAGGLYEQYFGPGTRLTVT.

This clonotype has just a few counts. The chain has TRBV7-2 and TRBJ2-3; D is undetermined. Germline CDR1 and CDR2: SGHTA and FQGNSA. The CDR3 contains 13 residues. The V end was cut by 1 base, the J end by 4 bases, with 6 bases between. CDR3 sequence reads: CASSLDVSDTQYF. In DNA form, the CDR3 reads TGTGCCAGCAGCTTAGATGTATCAGATACGCAGTATTTT.

CDR3 in amino acids: CASSQRLASTETQYF. The CDR3 DNA sequence: TGTGCCAGCAGCCAAAGACTAGCGTCGACAGAGACCCAGTACTTC. The V gene is TRBV2, the J gene TRBJ2-5; 8 bases are a match to TRBD2. Germline lookup yields CDR1 SNHLY and CDR2 FYNNEI. The junction had 10 bases not matched to a gene; V was cut back by 6 bases and J by 4 bases. The CDR3 extends over 15 amino acids.